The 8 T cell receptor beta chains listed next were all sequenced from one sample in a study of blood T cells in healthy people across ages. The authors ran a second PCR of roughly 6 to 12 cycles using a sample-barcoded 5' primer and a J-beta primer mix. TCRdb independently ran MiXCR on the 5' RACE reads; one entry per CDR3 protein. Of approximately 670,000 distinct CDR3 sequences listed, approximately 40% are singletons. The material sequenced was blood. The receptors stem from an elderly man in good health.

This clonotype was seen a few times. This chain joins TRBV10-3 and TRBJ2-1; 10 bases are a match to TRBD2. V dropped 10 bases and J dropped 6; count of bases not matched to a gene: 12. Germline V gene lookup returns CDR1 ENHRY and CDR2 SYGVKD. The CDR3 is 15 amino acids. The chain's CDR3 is CASSPSLAGVNEQFF. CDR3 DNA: TGTGCCAGCAGCCCGAGCCTAGCGGGAGTCAATGAGCAGTTCTTC.

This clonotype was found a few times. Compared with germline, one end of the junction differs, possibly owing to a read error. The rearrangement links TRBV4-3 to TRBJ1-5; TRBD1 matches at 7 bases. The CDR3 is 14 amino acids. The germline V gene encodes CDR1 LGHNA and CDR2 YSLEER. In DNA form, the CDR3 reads TGCGCCAGCAGCCAAGATAAGGGGGCCCAGCCTCAGCATTTT. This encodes CASSQDKGAQPQHF.

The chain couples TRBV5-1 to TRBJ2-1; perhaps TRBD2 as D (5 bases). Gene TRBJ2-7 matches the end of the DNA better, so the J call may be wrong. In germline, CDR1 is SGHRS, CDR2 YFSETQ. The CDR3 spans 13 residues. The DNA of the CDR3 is TGCGCCAGCAGCTCCCTCGCTAGCAATGAGCAGTACTTC. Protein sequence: CASSSLASNEQYF.

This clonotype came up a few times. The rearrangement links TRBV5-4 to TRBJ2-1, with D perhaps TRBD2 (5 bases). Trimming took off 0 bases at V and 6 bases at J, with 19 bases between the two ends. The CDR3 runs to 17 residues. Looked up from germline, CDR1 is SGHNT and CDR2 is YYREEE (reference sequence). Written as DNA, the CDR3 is TGTGCCAGCAGCTTGGAGCGGCCAGGCGGGTTGGGCAATGAGCAGTTCTTC. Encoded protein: CASSLERPGGLGNEQFF. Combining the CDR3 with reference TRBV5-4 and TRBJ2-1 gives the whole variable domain ETGVTQSPTHLIKTRGQQVTLRCSSQSGHNTVSWYQQALGQGPQFIFQYYREEENGRGNFPPRFSGLQFPNYSSELNVNALELDDSALYLCASSLERPGGLGNEQFFGPGTRLTVL.

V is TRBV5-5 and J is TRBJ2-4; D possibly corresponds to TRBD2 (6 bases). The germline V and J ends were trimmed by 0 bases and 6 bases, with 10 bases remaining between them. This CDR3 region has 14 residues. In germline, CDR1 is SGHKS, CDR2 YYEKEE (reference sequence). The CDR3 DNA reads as TGTGCCAGCAGCTTGGAGGGAGGAACAAACATTCAGTACTTC. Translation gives CASSLEGGTNIQYF.

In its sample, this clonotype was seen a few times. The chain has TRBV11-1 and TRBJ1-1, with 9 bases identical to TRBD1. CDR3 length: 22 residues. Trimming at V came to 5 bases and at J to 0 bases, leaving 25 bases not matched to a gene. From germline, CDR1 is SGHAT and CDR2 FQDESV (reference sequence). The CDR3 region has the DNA TGTGCCAGCAGCCGACTCTCGACAGGGGGTCCGCTGAAAGGAGGCTTGAACACTGAAGCTTTCTTT. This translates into CASSRLSTGGPLKGGLNTEAFF.

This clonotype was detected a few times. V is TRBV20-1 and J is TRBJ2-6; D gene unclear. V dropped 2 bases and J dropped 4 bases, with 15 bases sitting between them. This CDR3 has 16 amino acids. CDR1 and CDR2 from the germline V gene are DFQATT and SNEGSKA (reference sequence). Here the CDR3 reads CSARLIPAYGANVLTF. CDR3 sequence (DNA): TGCAGTGCTAGATTGATTCCCGCCTACGGGGCCAACGTCCTGACTTTC.

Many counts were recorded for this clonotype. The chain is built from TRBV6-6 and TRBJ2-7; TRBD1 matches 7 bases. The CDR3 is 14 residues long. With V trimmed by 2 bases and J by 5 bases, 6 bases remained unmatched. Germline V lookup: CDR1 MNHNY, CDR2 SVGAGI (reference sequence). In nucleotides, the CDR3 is TGTGCCAGCAGTTACGGGACAGCCAATAACGAGCAGTACTTC. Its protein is CASSYGTANNEQYF.